A selection of T cell receptor beta chains follows, all from one sample in a study of blood T cell repertoires in COVID-19. TCRdb keeps only in-frame clones here, not all; method: immunoSEQ multiplex PCR. The sample includes roughly 63,000 clones, around 80% of them seen just once. The sequenced sample consisted of peripheral blood. These receptors came from a human donor in a cohort sampled during active COVID-19. CDR3s include the opening cysteine and the closing phenylalanine or tryptophan. D genes are given only for firm matches. Clone sizes are given selectively: once, few, many, or a class where the clone is expanded.

j_call: TRBJ2-7
clone_size: .
d_call: TRBD1
v_call: TRBV27
cdr3_aa: CASSNRGSYEQYF
cdr3_nt: TGTGCCAGCAGCAACAGGGGGTCCTACGAGCAGTACTTC

j_call: TRBJ2-7
clone_size: once
d_call: .
v_call: TRBV30
cdr3_aa: CAWRYASGEQYF
cdr3_nt: TGTGCCTGGAGGTACGCCTCCGGGGAGCAGTACTTC

j_call: TRBJ1-1
clone_size: .
d_call: .
v_call: TRBV11-3
cdr3_aa: CASSREVNTEAFF
cdr3_nt: TGTGCCAGCAGCAGAGAGGTGAACACTGAAGCTTTCTTT

j_call: TRBJ1-1
clone_size: .
d_call: .
v_call: TRBV4-1
cdr3_aa: CASSQDFQGLPNTEAFF
cdr3_nt: TGCGCCAGCAGCCAAGATTTCCAGGGCCTTCCGAACACTGAAGCTTTCTTT

j_call: TRBJ2-1
clone_size: .
d_call: TRBD2
v_call: TRBV7-3
cdr3_aa: CASSPWGLAGGGRDEQFF
cdr3_nt: TGTGCCAGCAGCCCCTGGGGACTAGCGGGAGGGGGTAGGGATGAGCAGTTCTTC

j_call: TRBJ1-1
clone_size: .
d_call: .
v_call: TRBV30
cdr3_aa: CAWSWGPTEAFF
cdr3_nt: TGTGCCTGGAGTTGGGGGCCAACTGAAGCTTTCTTT

j_call: TRBJ2-7
clone_size: few
d_call: .
v_call: TRBV2
cdr3_aa: CASSGGGREDF
cdr3_nt: TGTGCCAGCAGTGGCGGGGGCCGAGAGGACTTC

j_call: TRBJ1-2
clone_size: .
d_call: .
v_call: TRBV5-4
cdr3_aa: CASSLVVPAGYGYTF
cdr3_nt: TGTGCCAGCAGCTTGGTCGTCCCGGCGGGCTATGGCTACACCTTC

j_call: TRBJ1-2
clone_size: once
d_call: .
v_call: TRBV3-1/TRBV3-2
cdr3_aa: CASSQTAWGGYYGYTF
cdr3_nt: TGTGCCAGCAGCCAAACCGCATGGGGGGGGTACTATGGCTACACCTTC

j_call: TRBJ1-3
clone_size: once
d_call: .
v_call: TRBV6-6
cdr3_aa: CASSPTSYSGNTIYF
cdr3_nt: TGTGCCAGCAGTCCTACTTCGTACTCTGGAAACACCATATATTTT

j_call: TRBJ2-5
clone_size: .
d_call: .
v_call: TRBV10-1
cdr3_aa: CASRDRGAGQETQYF
cdr3_nt: TGCGCCAGCAGGGACCGCGGAGCGGGTCAAGAGACCCAGTACTTC

j_call: TRBJ2-7
clone_size: .
d_call: .
v_call: TRBV7-3
cdr3_aa: CASSLRPGQGEQYF
cdr3_nt: TGTGCCAGCAGCTTACGGCCTGGGCAGGGGGAGCAGTACTTC

j_call: TRBJ1-2
clone_size: .
d_call: .
v_call: TRBV5-1
cdr3_aa: CASSLTGSYGYTF
cdr3_nt: TGCGCCAGCAGCTTGACAGGGAGCTATGGCTACACCTTC

j_call: TRBJ1-6
clone_size: few
d_call: .
v_call: TRBV2
cdr3_aa: CASSGTPNSPLHF
cdr3_nt: TGTGCCAGCAGCGGGACACCGAATTCACCCCTCCACTTT

j_call: TRBJ2-2
clone_size: .
d_call: TRBD2
v_call: TRBV4-3
cdr3_aa: CASSQDSPSGSTGELFF
cdr3_nt: TGCGCCAGCAGCCAAGACTCCCCTAGCGGGAGTACCGGGGAGCTGTTTTTT

j_call: TRBJ2-5
clone_size: .
d_call: TRBD2
v_call: TRBV4-1
cdr3_aa: CASKREGQETQYF
cdr3_nt: TGCGCCAGCAAGCGGGAGGGCCAGGAGACCCAGTACTTC

j_call: TRBJ2-5
clone_size: .
d_call: .
v_call: TRBV3-1/TRBV3-2
cdr3_aa: CASSRGTGETQYF
cdr3_nt: TGTGCCAGCAGCAGGGGGACCGGGGAGACCCAGTACTTC

j_call: TRBJ1-1
clone_size: .
d_call: TRBD1
v_call: TRBV27
cdr3_aa: CASSLFPRQGPNTEAFF
cdr3_nt: TGTGCCAGCAGTTTATTCCCAAGACAGGGACCGAACACTGAAGCTTTCTTT

j_call: TRBJ2-1
clone_size: .
d_call: TRBD2
v_call: TRBV5-1
cdr3_aa: CASYTGTSGSYEQFF
cdr3_nt: TGCGCCAGCTACACGGGGACTAGCGGGAGCTATGAGCAGTTCTTC

j_call: TRBJ2-1
clone_size: once
d_call: .
v_call: TRBV11-2
cdr3_aa: CASSLVENEQFF
cdr3_nt: TGTGCCAGCAGCTTGGTTGAGAATGAGCAGTTCTTC

j_call: TRBJ2-1
clone_size: .
d_call: .
v_call: TRBV7-2
cdr3_aa: CASSLTGIQRTYNEQFF
cdr3_nt: TGTGCCAGCAGCTTGACCGGGATACAGAGGACCTACAATGAGCAGTTCTTC

j_call: TRBJ2-1
clone_size: few
d_call: TRBD2
v_call: TRBV4-3
cdr3_aa: CASSRDTSGLSYNEQFF
cdr3_nt: TGCGCCAGCAGCCGGGATACTAGCGGCCTTTCCTACAATGAGCAGTTCTTC

j_call: TRBJ2-7
clone_size: .
d_call: TRBD1
v_call: TRBV27
cdr3_aa: CASSLRGQGFYEQYF
cdr3_nt: TGTGCCAGCAGTTTAAGGGGACAGGGATTCTACGAGCAGTACTTC

j_call: TRBJ1-4
clone_size: .
d_call: TRBD1
v_call: TRBV18
cdr3_aa: CASSHEQGLNEKLFF
cdr3_nt: TGTGCCAGCTCACATGAACAGGGGCTTAATGAAAAACTGTTTTTT

j_call: TRBJ2-1
clone_size: .
d_call: .
v_call: TRBV12-5
cdr3_aa: CASGPPGGNEQFF
cdr3_nt: TGTGCTAGTGGTCCCCCAGGTGGCAATGAGCAGTTCTTC

j_call: TRBJ1-5
clone_size: few
d_call: .
v_call: TRBV2
cdr3_aa: CASSAQNNQPQHF
cdr3_nt: TGTGCCAGCAGTGCCCAGAACAATCAGCCCCAGCATTTT

j_call: TRBJ2-7
clone_size: .
d_call: TRBD2
v_call: TRBV6-5
cdr3_aa: CASRFSGASYEQYF
cdr3_nt: TGTGCCAGCAGGTTTAGCGGGGCCTCCTACGAGCAGTACTTC

j_call: TRBJ2-3
clone_size: .
d_call: TRBD2
v_call: TRBV9
cdr3_aa: CASSVSGSGDTQYF
cdr3_nt: TGTGCCAGCAGCGTTAGCGGGAGTGGAGATACGCAGTATTTT

j_call: TRBJ1-2
clone_size: .
d_call: .
v_call: TRBV28
cdr3_aa: CASTWGTRLLTNYGYTF
cdr3_nt: TGTGCCAGCACCTGGGGGACACGACTACTAACTAACTATGGCTACACCTTC

j_call: TRBJ2-7
clone_size: many
d_call: TRBD2
v_call: TRBV30
cdr3_aa: CAWSVAGAGSYEQYF
cdr3_nt: TGTGCCTGGAGTGTAGCGGGGGCGGGGAGTTACGAGCAGTACTTC

j_call: TRBJ1-6
clone_size: .
d_call: TRBD1
v_call: TRBV11-2
cdr3_aa: CASTRWGTANSPLHF
cdr3_nt: TGTGCCAGCACCAGGTGGGGGACAGCAAATTCACCCCTCCACTTT

j_call: TRBJ2-1
clone_size: .
d_call: TRBD2
v_call: TRBV7-6
cdr3_aa: CASSRAGVGEQFF
cdr3_nt: TGTGCCAGCTCAAGGGCGGGAGTGGGTGAGCAGTTCTTC